This T cell receptor beta chain was observed in a study of Ad26.COV2.S vaccination and SARS-CoV-2 variants. Study as a whole: The vaccine Ad26.COV2.S was put into the muscle once, or twice with 56 days between. Study results and caveats: From the TCR breadth and depth analyses, total T cell responses may have been underestimated.

Treatment described: roughly 20 received Ad26.COV2.S at low or high dose, single or two shots; several received placebo; per-sample allocation not given. Sampling was done on day 63 after the first vaccine or placebo injection. This Boston cohort included adults aged 18-55 years. TCRdb's table, derived via immunoSEQ multiplex PCR, lists solely in-frame clones and lacks some. The repertoire holds about 420,000 clones, with roughly 90% as singletons. The CDR3 has 11 amino acids. The V gene's germline CDR1 is SEHNR and CDR2 FQNEAQ (reference sequence). V was trimmed by 5 bases and J by 2 bases, leaving 1 base between them. A remark on this clone: Its antigen remains unidentified.

This TCR derives from a person aged 18-65 years who received the Ad26.COV2.S COVID-19 vaccine or a placebo. The gene calls are TRBV7-9 and TRBJ2-1; D ambiguous. Sequencing used peripheral blood, obtained in a trial of Ad26.COV2.S vaccine versus placebo. The CDR3 loop reads CASSAYNEQFF. The CDR3 nucleotides are TGTGCCAGCAGCGCCTACAATGAGCAGTTCTTC.